The 30 T cell receptor beta chains reported below all come from one sample, sequenced in a study of regulatory T cells in long-lasting Graves disease. Investigators prepared the TCR beta libraries by applying iRepertoire HTBI primers and Arm-PCR of CDR3 regions. TCRdb independently ran MiXCR on the multiplex PCR reads; one entry per CDR3 protein. The data contain approximately 380,000 distinct CDR3 sequences, more than 20% of them singletons. Documented time point: persistent/refractory GD, antithyroid drugs over 5 years with positive TRAb. Following extraction of RNA from PBMCs, that RNA was used to make the TCR library. Here the sequenced sample was peripheral blood mononuclear cells (PBMCs), taken when the disease was refractory, from a patient treated with antithyroid drugs. The receptors originated from a female donor with Graves disease.

Ten or more counts support this clonotype. One end of the junction does not line up with germline, which may come from a read error. V and J are TRBV28 and TRBJ2-7; 10 bases align to TRBD2. CDR3 length: 16 residues. CDR1 and CDR2 (germline): MDHEN, SYDVKM. The CDR3: CASSLSPSGSSNEQYF. The CDR3 nucleotides are TGTGCCAGCAGTTTGTCCCCTAGCGGGAGCTCCAACGAGCAGTACTTC.

The rearrangement uses TRBV29-1 and TRBJ2-2; a possible D gene is TRBD1 (6 bases). V was clipped by 4 bases and J by 4 bases, with 13 bases between them. The CDR3 is made up of 14 amino acids. Germline V CDR1 and CDR2: SQVTM, ANQGSEA. CDR3 amino acids: CSVAPGVTTGELFF. In nucleotides, the CDR3 is TGCAGCGTTGCGCCAGGGGTCACCACCGGGGAGCTGTTTTTT.

At least ten counts were recorded for this clonotype. This chain links TRBV30 with TRBJ2-5; 7 positions match TRBD1. The germline V gene encodes CDR1 GTSNPN and CDR2 SVGIG (reference sequence). This CDR3 has 11 residues. CDR3 in DNA: TGTGTCGGGACAGCCCAAGAGACCCAGTACTTC. It specifies CVGTAQETQYF.

This clonotype was observed at least ten times. This chain joins TRBV28 and TRBJ2-4, with TRBD1 identical over 9 bases. Trimming took 5 bases from V and 15 from J; bases not matched to a gene: 14. Germline assignment: CDR1 MDHEN and CDR2 SYDVKM. This CDR3 is built from 14 residues. CDR3 in amino acids: CASSQTSPTGGRYF. In DNA form, the CDR3 reads TGTGCCAGCAGTCAAACCTCCCCTACAGGGGGCAGGTACTTC.

Written as DNA, the CDR3 is TGCGCCAGCAGCTTGGAAGATACTGGAAACACCATATATTTT. It translates to CASSLEDTGNTIYF. The rearrangement links TRBV5-1 to TRBJ1-3; D remains unclear. The CDR3 loop spans 14 amino acids. Germline CDR1 and CDR2: SGHRS and YFSETQ. V dropped 0 bases and J dropped 2 bases, with 6 bases sitting between them.

This clonotype was found a few times. Here the CDR3 DNA reads TGCAGCGTCGAGACGGCCCTCTACGAGCAGTACTTC. Translation: CSVETALYEQYF. This chain connects TRBV29-1 to TRBJ2-7, with no clear D. CDR1 is SQVTM and CDR2 is ANQGSEA in the germline V gene. V was pared by 6 bases and J by 3 bases, with 12 bases between. The length of the CDR3 is 12 residues.

In regard to this clonotype: No conserved phenylalanine or tryptophan is present at the end of the CDR3, so a read error is the likely explanation. Because the CDR3's place on the DNA is in doubt, the DNA is left out and the CDR3 is given as listed by TCRdb. The V call is TRBV6-4, the J call TRBJ2-5; the table's TRBD1 call for D was not verified on the DNA. From germline, CDR1 is MRHNA and CDR2 SNTAGT. Including both end residues, the CDR3 is 13 amino acids long. CDR3 amino acids: CASRPPYQETQYL.

This clonotype was recorded a few times. The chain carries TRBV19 and TRBJ1-5, with 9 bases fitting TRBD1. The CDR3 length is 17 residues. Germline V gene lookup returns CDR1 LNHDA and CDR2 SQIVND (reference sequence). V trimming: 1 base; J trimming: 7 bases; junction bases outside the gene matches: 11. In DNA, the CDR3 is TGTGCCAGTAGTATAGCGGCCGGGACAGGGCGCGGCCAGCCCCAGCATTTT. Protein sequence: CASSIAAGTGRGQPQHF.

This clonotype was counted only a few times. This chain connects TRBV30 to TRBJ1-2, with TRBD1 as a possible D gene (6 bases). The CDR3 is 14 amino acids. V gave up 5 bases and J gave up 2 bases, with 15 bases separating them. CDR1 is GTSNPN and CDR2 is SVGIG in the germline V gene (reference sequence). The CDR3 DNA sequence: TGTGCCTGGCAAGACGGGGGGCTGAACTATGGCTACACCTTC. Protein: CAWQDGGLNYGYTF. Supplemented by reference TRBV30 and TRBJ1-2, the full variable domain reads SQTIHQWPATLVQPVGSPLSLECTVEGTSNPNLYWYRQAAGRGLQLLFYSVGIGQISSEVPQNLSASRPQDRQFILSSKKLLLSDSGFYLCAWQDGGLNYGYTFGSGTRLTVV.

The gene calls are TRBV29-1 and TRBJ1-1, with D unclear. CDR1 and CDR2 from the germline V gene are SQVTM and ANQGSEA. CDR3 size: 12 residues. Trimming left V 4 bases short and J 0 bases short, with 6 bases between. CDR3 protein: CSVAALNTEAFF. The CDR3 DNA follows: TGCAGCGTTGCAGCCCTGAACACTGAAGCTTTCTTT.

The gene calls are TRBV25-1 and TRBJ2-5, with D maybe TRBD2 (7 bases). Germline V lookup: CDR1 MGHDK, CDR2 SYGVNS. The V gene lost 8 bases and the J gene lost 0 bases, with 16 bases spanning the gap. The CDR3 totals 15 residues. The CDR3 protein is CASAGGQWYQETQYF. The CDR3 DNA reads TGTGCCAGCGCCGGGGGGCAGTGGTACCAAGAGACCCAGTACTTC.

This clonotype came up a few times. Mismatch with germline at one junction end may stem from a read error. This sequence joins TRBV7-2 and TRBJ2-7; 9 bases match TRBD1. Germline CDR1 and CDR2: SGHTA and FQGNSA. CDR3 length: 15 amino acids. Written as DNA, the CDR3 is TGTGCCAGCAGCTTAGCGGGACAGGGAACCTACGAGCAGTGCTTC. Protein product: CASSLAGQGTYEQCF.

This clonotype was recorded many times. The chain has TRBV12-3 or TRBV12-4 and TRBJ1-4; unclear D gene. This CDR3 contains 15 residues. Trimming pared 0 bases from V and 7 bases from J, leaving 12 bases between. Here the CDR3 DNA reads TGTGCCAGCAGTTTAGCCGGGGTGTCGGGTGAAAAACTGTTTTTT. Translating gives CASSLAGVSGEKLFF.

The chain joins TRBV5-4 to TRBJ1-5; tentatively, D is TRBD1 (5 bases). The CDR3 has 16 amino acids. V lost 4 bases to trimming and J lost 5 bases, with 19 bases between them. Per the germline V gene, CDR1 is SGHNT and CDR2 is YYREEE (reference sequence). The CDR3 DNA follows: TGTGCCAGCAGCACCAATCCAGGGTCGCTGGATCAGCCCCAGCATTTT. The encoded protein is CASSTNPGSLDQPQHF.

Remarks on this clonotype: The junction departs from the called germline gene at one end, perhaps through a read error. This rearrangement joins TRBV18 to TRBJ2-7, with 10 positions matching TRBD1. CDR3 length: 15 residues. Per the germline V gene, CDR1 is KGHSH and CDR2 is LQKENI. CDR3 amino acids: CAGSPTVGTGDEQYF. Here the CDR3 DNA reads TGTGCCGGCTCACCGACGGTCGGGACAGGGGACGAGCAGTACTTC.

The chain couples TRBV4-3 to TRBJ2-7; D could derive from TRBD1 or TRBD2 (5 bases each). The CDR3 consists of 14 residues. Germline assignment: CDR1 LGHNA and CDR2 YSLEER. Trimming took 1 base from V and 3 from J, leaving 10 bases between them. CDR3 DNA: TGCGCCAGCAGCCAAGCACCGAGGGGCTACGAGCAGTACTTC. Protein sequence: CASSQAPRGYEQYF.

This clonotype was seen a handful of times. The V call is TRBV15, the J call TRBJ2-2; 7 nucleotides agree with TRBD1. Germline CDR1 and CDR2: LNHNV and YYDKDF (reference sequence). This CDR3 contains 15 residues. J gave up 2 bases and V 1 base, and 1 base lay outside the gene matches. The CDR3 DNA follows: TGTGCCACCAGCAGAGGAGGGGGCAACACCGGGGAGCTGTTTTTT. This gives the protein CATSRGGGNTGELFF.

This clonotype was recorded many times. The chain has TRBV7-2 and TRBJ1-2; tentatively, D is TRBD1 (5 bases). With 5 bases removed from V and 2 bases from J, the gap between germline ends came to 9 bases. The CDR3 is 13 residues long. CDR1 and CDR2 (germline): SGHTA, FQGNSA. CDR3 region: CASSLTENYGYTF. CDR3 sequence (DNA): TGTGCCAGCAGCCTGACAGAAAACTATGGCTACACCTTC.

This clonotype was seen a handful of times. This chain joins TRBV7-2 and TRBJ2-7, with D perhaps TRBD2 (6 bases). Germline values: CDR1 SGHTA, CDR2 FQGNSA. V was shortened by 6 bases and J by 2 bases, with 14 bases between the two germline ends. The CDR3 loop spans 14 amino acids. The CDR3 here is CASSIDGSPYEQYF. The CDR3 bases are TGTGCCAGCAGTATCGACGGGAGTCCCTACGAGCAGTACTTC. The full variable domain, in which reference TRBV7-2 and TRBJ2-7 provide the parts outside the CDR3, is GAGVSQSPSNKVTEKGKDVELRCDPISGHTALYWYRQSLGQGLEFLIYFQGNSAPDKSGLPSDRFSAERTGGSVSTLTIQRTQQEDSAVYLCASSIDGSPYEQYFGPGTRLTVT.

Remarks on this clonotype: This clone may be a read error of a much larger clone one base away. This chain links TRBV12-3 or TRBV12-4 with TRBJ1-1, with a possible D match to TRBD1 (6 bases). Trimming took off 6 bases at V and 2 bases at J, with 28 bases between the two ends. CDR3 length equals 19 residues. DNA for the CDR3: TGTGCCAGCAGACATGCCCGAACAGGGCCGCCTGGTGGTAACACTGAAGCTTTCTTT. Its protein product is CASRHARTGPPGGNTEAFF.

This clonotype was detected many times. The chain carries TRBV6-2 or TRBV6-3 and TRBJ2-7; a weak D match, TRBD1 (5 bases). This CDR3 comprises 18 residues. The V end lost 0 bases, the J end lost 0 bases, and 18 bases lay between the germline ends. Germline V gene lookup returns CDR1 MNHEY and CDR2 SVGEGT. The DNA of the CDR3 is TGTGCCAGCAGTTACTCATTGACAGCGAAACTTGGCTCCTACGAGCAGTACTTC. Its protein is CASSYSLTAKLGSYEQYF.

The chain's CDR3 is CASSEGWQNQPQHF. The CDR3 coding sequence is TGTGCCAGCAGTGAAGGCTGGCAGAATCAGCCCCAGCATTTT. The chain is built from TRBV25-1 and TRBJ1-5; D gene unclear. V lost 2 bases and J 4 bases, leaving 9 bases between the germline ends. In germline, CDR1 is MGHDK, CDR2 SYGVNS. The CDR3 is made up of 14 amino acids.

This clonotype was detected a few times. V usage is TRBV9 and J usage is TRBJ2-5; the D gene could be TRBD1 or TRBD2 (5 bases each). V shed 3 bases and J shed 1 base, with 13 bases lying between them. CDR3 length equals 15 residues. The germline V gene has CDR1 SGDLS and CDR2 YYNGEE. CDR3 DNA sequence: TGTGCCAGCAGCGGATCAGGGACGTCCCAAGAGACCCAGTACTTC. Protein: CASSGSGTSQETQYF.

For this clonotype: This may be a read error: a much more frequent sequence differs by one nucleotide. The chain is built from TRBV12-3 or TRBV12-4 and TRBJ1-5, with 8 bases that match TRBD1. This CDR3 comprises 16 residues. The CDR3 sequence: CVSSLVTGGYNQPQHF. The CDR3 DNA sequence: TGTGTCAGCAGTTTAGTTACAGGGGGTTATAATCAGCCCCAGCATTTT.

Comment on this clonotype: A read error is possible here, since a much larger clone lies one base away. The gene calls are TRBV2 and TRBJ2-5; no definite D call. Per germline, CDR1 SNHLY and CDR2 FYNNEI. The CDR3 covers 18 residues. V was pared by 6 bases and J by 0 bases, with 23 bases between. The CDR3 DNA is TGTGCCAGCAGCTCAGATAGGGTAGGCCTCCAGTACCAAGAGACCCAGTACTTC. This sequence encodes CASSSDRVGLQYQETQYF.

The gene calls are TRBV27 and TRBJ2-7, with 9 positions matching TRBD2. Germline-derived CDR1 and CDR2 are MNHEY and SMNVEV (reference sequence). This CDR3 comprises 17 residues. After removal of 2 bases from V and 0 bases from J, the junction contained 8 bases not matched to a gene. The CDR3 region has the DNA TGTGCCAGCAGTTTAATTGGGGCTAGCGGGGCCTCCTACGAGCAGTACTTC. It specifies CASSLIGASGASYEQYF.

This clonotype occurred a few times. The genes are TRBV12-3 or TRBV12-4 and TRBJ2-7, with D possibly being TRBD1 (7 bases). V was shortened by 5 bases and J by 5 bases, with 10 bases between the two germline ends. The CDR3 loop spans 12 amino acids. The CDR3 region is CASSQGGDEQYF. The DNA for the CDR3 is TGTGCCAGCAGTCAGGGGGGTGACGAGCAGTACTTC.

This chain uses TRBV29-1 with TRBJ2-7, with unresolved D. The V gene's germline CDR1 is SQVTM and CDR2 ANQGSEA. The CDR3 has 13 residues. Trimming removed 3 bases from V and 2 bases from J, with 11 bases in between. For the CDR3, the DNA is TGCAGCGTTGATATCGACCAAACCTACGAGCAGTACTTC. Its translation: CSVDIDQTYEQYF.

At least ten counts were recorded for this clonotype. CDR3 sequence: CASSAGGGNQPQHF. In nucleotides, the CDR3 is TGTGCCAGCAGTGCAGGGGGCGGCAATCAGCCCCAGCATTTT. V is TRBV2 and J is TRBJ1-5; TRBD1 agrees at 8 bases. CDR1 and CDR2 (germline): SNHLY, FYNNEI. The trim removed 4 bases at V and 2 bases at J, leaving 1 base unmatched. CDR3 length: 14 residues. Variable domain in full (rest from reference TRBV2 and TRBJ1-5): EPEVTQTPSHQVTQMGQEVILRCVPISNHLYFYWYRQILGQKVEFLVSFYNNEISEKSEIFDDQFSVERPDGSNFTLKIRSTKLEDSAMYFCASSAGGGNQPQHFGDGTRLSIL.

This clonotype was detected many times. The chain recombines TRBV12-3 or TRBV12-4 with TRBJ1-1; no firm D call. This CDR3 has 11 amino acids. V was clipped by 5 bases and J by 10 bases, with 11 bases between them. The CDR3 sequence is CASSLRARAFF. The CDR3 DNA reads TGTGCCAGCAGTCTTCGAGCCAGAGCTTTCTTT.